This T cell receptor beta chain was identified during a study of blood T cells in healthy people across ages. This clonotype was counted only a few times. Its matching antigen is unknown. The DNA is left out, because the CDR3 cannot be placed on it with certainty; the CDR3 is given as TCRdb lists it. Notes on the study in general: Diversity figures based on one million T cells were deemed too low.

Primers used in a second PCR of about 7 to 12 cycles were a sample-barcoded 5' primer and a J-beta primer mix. TCRdb reprocessed the 5' RACE reads via MiXCR and lists one record per CDR3 protein. The sample shows 750,000 or so distinct CDR3 sequences, approximately 25% of them seen only once. CDR1 MNHNY and CDR2 SVGAGI come from the germline V gene (reference sequence). The length of the CDR3 is 14 amino acids, counting both ends. These data are also associated with another study on T cells of mothers and their children.

The specimen was blood. The TCR comes from a boy between 5 and 17 years old in good health. The chain links TRBV6-6 to TRBJ1-2; TRBD1 reflects the table's D call only, with no check against the DNA. Here the CDR3 reads CASILGQAAPGYTF.